The entry below describes one T cell receptor beta chain. Its antigen is as yet unknown. This record belongs to a study of response to subunit inactivated influenza vaccine. Notes on the study in general: Few new T cells, the authors suggested, are recruited by each seasonal influenza vaccination.

V was shortened by 6 bases and J by 3 bases, with 16 bases between the two germline ends. This CDR3 is 14 amino acids long. The germline V gene encodes CDR1 DFQATT and CDR2 SNEGSKA (reference sequence). TCRdb fed the RT-PCR reads into MiXCR, producing one record per CDR3 protein. The sample has roughly 500,000 distinct CDR3 sequences, about 15% seen once. The clonotype originates from a man in his fifties or sixties who received an inactivated influenza vaccine. V and J are TRBV20-1 and TRBJ2-3; no clear D gene. The sample in question was CD4+ T cells sorted from PBMCs, obtained roughly 24 months after vaccination. This chain's CDR3 is CSAKDPGGTDTQYF. The DNA of the CDR3 is TGCAGTGCCAAAGACCCAGGTGGGACAGATACGCAGTATTTT.